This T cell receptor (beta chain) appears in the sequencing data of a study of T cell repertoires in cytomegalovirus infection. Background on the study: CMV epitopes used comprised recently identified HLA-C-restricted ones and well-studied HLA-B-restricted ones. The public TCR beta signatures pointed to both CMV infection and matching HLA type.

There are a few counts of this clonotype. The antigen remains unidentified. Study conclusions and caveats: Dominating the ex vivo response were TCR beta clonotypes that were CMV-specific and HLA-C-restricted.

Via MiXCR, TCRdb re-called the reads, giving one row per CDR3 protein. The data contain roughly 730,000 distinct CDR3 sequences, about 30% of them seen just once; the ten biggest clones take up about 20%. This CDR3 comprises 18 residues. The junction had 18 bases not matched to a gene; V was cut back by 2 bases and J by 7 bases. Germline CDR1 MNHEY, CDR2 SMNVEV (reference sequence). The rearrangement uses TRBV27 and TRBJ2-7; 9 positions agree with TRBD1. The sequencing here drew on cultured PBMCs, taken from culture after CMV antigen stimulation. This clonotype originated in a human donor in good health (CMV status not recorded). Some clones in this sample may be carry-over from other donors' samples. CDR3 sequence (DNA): TGTGCCAGCAGTTTACGGCCGACCGGGACAGGGTTACTACGGGAGCAGTACTTC. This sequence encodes CASSLRPTGTGLLREQYF.